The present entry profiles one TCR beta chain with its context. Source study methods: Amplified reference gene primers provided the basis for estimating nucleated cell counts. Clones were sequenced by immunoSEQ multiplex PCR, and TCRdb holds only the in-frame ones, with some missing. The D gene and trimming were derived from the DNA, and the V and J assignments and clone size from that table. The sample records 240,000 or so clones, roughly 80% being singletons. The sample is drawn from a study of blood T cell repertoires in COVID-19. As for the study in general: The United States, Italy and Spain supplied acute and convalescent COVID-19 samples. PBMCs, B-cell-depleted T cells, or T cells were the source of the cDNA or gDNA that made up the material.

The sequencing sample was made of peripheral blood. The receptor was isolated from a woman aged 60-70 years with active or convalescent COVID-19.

This CDR3 is CATASGGTDTQYF. The CDR3 region has the DNA TGCGCCACAGCTAGCGGGGGCACAGATACGCAGTATTTT. The chain employs TRBV5-1 and TRBJ2-3, with 9 bases aligning to TRBD2. The V segment lost 9 bases and the J segment 1 base; nucleotides outside the gene matches: 3. The CDR3 is made up of 13 amino acids. CDR1 and CDR2 from the germline V gene are SGHRS and YFSETQ. The complete variable domain, with remaining parts taken from reference TRBV5-1 and TRBJ2-3, reads KAGVTQTPRYLIKTRGQQVTLSCSPISGHRSVSWYQQTPGQGLQFLFEYFSETQRNKGNFPGRFSGRQFSNSRSEMNVSTLELGDSALYLCATASGGTDTQYFGPGTRLTVL.